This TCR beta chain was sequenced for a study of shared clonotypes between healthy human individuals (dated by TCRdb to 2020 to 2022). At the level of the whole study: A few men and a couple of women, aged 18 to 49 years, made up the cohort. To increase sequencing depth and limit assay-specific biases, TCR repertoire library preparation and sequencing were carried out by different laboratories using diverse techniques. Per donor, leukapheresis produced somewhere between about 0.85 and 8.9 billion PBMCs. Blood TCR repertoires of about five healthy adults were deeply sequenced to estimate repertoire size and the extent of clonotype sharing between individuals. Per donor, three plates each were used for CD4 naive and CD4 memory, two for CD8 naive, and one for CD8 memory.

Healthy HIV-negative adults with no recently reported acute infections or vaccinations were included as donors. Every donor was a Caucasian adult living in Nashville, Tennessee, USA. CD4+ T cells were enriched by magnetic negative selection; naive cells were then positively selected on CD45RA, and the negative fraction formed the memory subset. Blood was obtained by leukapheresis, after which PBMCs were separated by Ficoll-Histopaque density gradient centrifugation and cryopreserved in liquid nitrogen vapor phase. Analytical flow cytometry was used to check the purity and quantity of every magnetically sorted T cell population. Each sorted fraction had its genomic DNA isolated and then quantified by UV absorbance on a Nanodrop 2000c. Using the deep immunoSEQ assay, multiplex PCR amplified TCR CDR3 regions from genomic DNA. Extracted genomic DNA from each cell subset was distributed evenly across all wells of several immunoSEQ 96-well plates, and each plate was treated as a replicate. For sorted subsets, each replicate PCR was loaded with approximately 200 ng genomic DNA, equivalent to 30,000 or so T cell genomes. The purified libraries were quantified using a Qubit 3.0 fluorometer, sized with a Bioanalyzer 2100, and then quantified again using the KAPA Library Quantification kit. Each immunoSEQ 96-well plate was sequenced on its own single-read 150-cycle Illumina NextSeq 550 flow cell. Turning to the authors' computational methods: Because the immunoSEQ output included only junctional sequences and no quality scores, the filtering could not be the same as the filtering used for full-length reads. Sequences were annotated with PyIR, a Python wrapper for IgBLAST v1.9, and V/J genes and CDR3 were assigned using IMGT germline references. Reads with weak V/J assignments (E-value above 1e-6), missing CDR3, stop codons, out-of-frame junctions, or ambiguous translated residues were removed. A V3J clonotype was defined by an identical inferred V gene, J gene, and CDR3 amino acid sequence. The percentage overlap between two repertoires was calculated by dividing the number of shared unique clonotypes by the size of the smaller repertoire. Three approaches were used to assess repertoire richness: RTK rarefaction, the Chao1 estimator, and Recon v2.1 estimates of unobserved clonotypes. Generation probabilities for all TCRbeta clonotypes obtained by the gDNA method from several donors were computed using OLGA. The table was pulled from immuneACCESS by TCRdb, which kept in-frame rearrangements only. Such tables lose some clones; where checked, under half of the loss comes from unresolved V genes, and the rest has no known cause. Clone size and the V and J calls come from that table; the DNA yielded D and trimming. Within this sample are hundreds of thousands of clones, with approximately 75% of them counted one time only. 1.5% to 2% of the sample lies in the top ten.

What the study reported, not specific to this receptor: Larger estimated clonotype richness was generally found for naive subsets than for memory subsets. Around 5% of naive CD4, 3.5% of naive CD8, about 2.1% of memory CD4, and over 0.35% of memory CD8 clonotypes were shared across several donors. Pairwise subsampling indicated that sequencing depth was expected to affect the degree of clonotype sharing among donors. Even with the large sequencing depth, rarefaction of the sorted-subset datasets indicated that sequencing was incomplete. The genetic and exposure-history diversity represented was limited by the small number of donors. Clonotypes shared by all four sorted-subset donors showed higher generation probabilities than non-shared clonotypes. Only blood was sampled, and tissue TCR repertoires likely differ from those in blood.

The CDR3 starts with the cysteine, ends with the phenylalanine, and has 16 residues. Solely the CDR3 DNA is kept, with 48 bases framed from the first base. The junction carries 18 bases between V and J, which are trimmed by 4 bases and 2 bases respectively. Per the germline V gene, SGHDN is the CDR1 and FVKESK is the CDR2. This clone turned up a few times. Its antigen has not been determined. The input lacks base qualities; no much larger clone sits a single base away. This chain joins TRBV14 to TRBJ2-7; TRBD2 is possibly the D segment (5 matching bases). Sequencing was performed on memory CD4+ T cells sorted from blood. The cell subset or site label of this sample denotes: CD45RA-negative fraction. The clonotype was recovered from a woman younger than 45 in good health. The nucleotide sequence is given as TGTGCCAGCAGCCCCCTGTCTTTCCTAGCAACCTACGAGCAGTACTTC. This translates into CASSPLSFLATYEQYF.